This entry describes one T cell receptor beta chain. Data came from immunoSEQ multiplex PCR; TCRdb stores just in-frame clones and leaves some out. This table has roughly 700,000 clones, around 92% appearing once. The CDR3 loop spans 21 amino acids. V shed 0 bases and J 5 bases; nucleotides not matched to a gene: 17. Per germline, CDR1 LGHNA and CDR2 YNFKEQ. Treatment indicated: around 19 received Ad26.COV2.S at low or high dose, single or two shots; about 5 received placebo; per-sample allocation not given. Sampling took place 63 days after the first vaccine or placebo injection. The source of the sample is a study of Ad26.COV2.S vaccination and SARS-CoV-2 variants.

The genes are TRBV4-2 and TRBJ2-1; 12 bases align to TRBD2. This clonotype was obtained from a person aged 18-60 years who received the Ad26.COV2.S COVID-19 vaccine or a placebo. The material sequenced was peripheral blood, taken in a trial of Ad26.COV2.S vaccine versus placebo. CDR3 sequence reads: CASSQEMTSGSFRPKNNEQFF. DNA of the CDR3: TGTGCCAGCAGCCAAGAGATGACTAGCGGGAGTTTTCGCCCGAAAAACAATGAGCAGTTCTTC.